A selection of T cell receptor beta chains follows, all from one sample in a study of T cells in tuberculosis. Measured with immunoSEQ multiplex PCR; TCRdb has only the in-frame clones, and not every one. The sample contains fewer than 35,000 clones, approximately 94% of which appear only once. Specimen: PBMCs. These TCRs come from a donor between 10 and 29 years old with latent tuberculosis or without tuberculosis infection. The CDR3 runs from the conserved cysteine through the conserved F or W. D genes are given only for firm matches. Some rows mark clone size as missing; the rest say once, few, many or name a class of expanded clone.

cdr3_aa,cdr3_nt,clone_size,j_call,v_call,d_call
CATSSDFDTEAFF,TGTGCCACCAGCAGTGACTTCGACACTGAAGCTTTCTTT,.,TRBJ1-1,TRBV15,.
CACRSTGSYEQYF,TGCGCCTGTCGATCAACAGGATCCTACGAGCAGTACTTC,.,TRBJ2-7,TRBV5-1,.
CASSGTENYGYTF,TGTGCCAGCTCCGGGACAGAAAACTATGGCTACACCTTC,.,TRBJ1-2,TRBV18,TRBD1
CSVSGAQPNTEAFF,TGCAGCGTCTCTGGGGCACAACCGAACACTGAAGCTTTCTTT,.,TRBJ1-1,TRBV29-1,.
CASSKARDTEAFF,TGTGCCAGCAGCAAAGCACGGGACACTGAAGCTTTCTTT,.,TRBJ1-1,TRBV7-8,.
CASSRLWTSGGTYEQYF,TGCGCCAGCAGCCGACTCTGGACTAGCGGGGGGACCTACGAGCAGTACTTC,.,TRBJ2-7,TRBV4-1,TRBD2
CASSRGQVRSNSGNTIYF,TGCGCCAGCAGCCGGGGACAGGTCCGTTCCAACTCTGGAAACACCATATATTTT,.,TRBJ1-3,TRBV5-1,TRBD1
CASSLVVWGVATEAFF,TGTGCCAGCAGCTTGGTTGTTTGGGGGGTGGCCACTGAAGCTTTCTTT,.,TRBJ1-1,TRBV5-6,.
CASSPAWTANQPQHF,TGTGCCAGTAGTCCTGCCTGGACAGCCAATCAGCCCCAGCATTTT,.,TRBJ1-5,TRBV19,.
CASSPRDRETQETQYF,TGTGCCAGCAGCCCTCGGGACAGGGAGACCCAAGAGACCCAGTACTTC,.,TRBJ2-5,TRBV11-1,TRBD1
CASSPHRGYGYTF,TGTGCCAGCAGCCCCCATCGCGGTTATGGCTACACCTTC,.,TRBJ1-2,TRBV5-6,.
CASQAGQGKVSTEAFF,TGTGCCAGTCAGGCAGGACAGGGGAAGGTGAGCACTGAAGCTTTCTTT,.,TRBJ1-1,TRBV19,TRBD1
CASQTGALSYEQYF,TGTGCCAGCCAGACAGGGGCACTCTCCTACGAGCAGTACTTC,.,TRBJ2-7,TRBV2,TRBD1
CASSLSTSGTKTQYF,TGCGCCAGCAGCTTGTCCACTAGCGGGACTAAGACCCAGTACTTC,.,TRBJ2-5,TRBV5-1,TRBD2
CAWSVQTGLAGAPDTRTKVNEQFF,TGTGCCTGGAGTGTACAAACGGGACTAGCGGGAGCTCCTGATACTAGGACTAAGGTCAATGAGCAGTTCTTC,once,TRBJ2-1,TRBV30,TRBD2
CASSPDSNHQPQHF,TGTGCCAGCAGCCCCGACAGTAATCATCAGCCCCAGCATTTT,.,TRBJ1-5,TRBV27,.
CASSLGAGSTDTQYF,TGTGCCAGCAGTTTAGGGGCAGGGAGCACAGATACGCAGTATTTT,.,TRBJ2-3,TRBV28,.
CASSLVEGRNEKLFF,TGCGCCAGCAGCTTGGTGGAGGGGAGAAATGAAAAACTGTTTTTT,.,TRBJ1-4,TRBV5-1,.
CASSSPGLPYNEQFF,TGTGCCAGCAGCTCGCCCGGACTCCCCTACAATGAGCAGTTCTTC,.,TRBJ2-1,TRBV7-2,.
CASSLQGARETQYF,TGTGCCAGCAGTCTACAGGGGGCGAGGGAGACCCAGTACTTC,.,TRBJ2-5,TRBV2,TRBD1
CASSRPGQGNTEAFF,TGTGCCAGCAGCCGCCCGGGACAGGGGAACACTGAAGCTTTCTTT,.,TRBJ1-1,TRBV14,TRBD1
CASSPGTSGYEQYF,TGTGCCAGCTCACCAGGGACTAGCGGATACGAGCAGTACTTC,.,TRBJ2-7,TRBV18,TRBD2
CASSIGQGVVNTEAFF,TGCGCCAGCAGCATAGGACAGGGCGTAGTGAACACTGAAGCTTTCTTT,.,TRBJ1-1,TRBV5-1,TRBD1
CASSVGIKYEQYF,TGTGCCAGCAGCGTCGGGATCAAGTACGAGCAGTACTTC,.,TRBJ2-7,TRBV9,.
CASSFRFLAAYNEQFF,TGTGCCAGCAGCTTCCGATTTCTAGCGGCCTACAATGAGCAGTTCTTC,.,TRBJ2-1,TRBV7-8,TRBD2
CSVEVRDRGYEQYF,TGCAGCGTTGAAGTCCGGGACAGGGGGTATGAGCAGTACTTC,.,TRBJ2-7,TRBV29-1,TRBD1
CASSAGTGSDEQYF,TGTGCCAGCAGCGCCGGGACAGGGTCCGACGAGCAGTACTTC,.,TRBJ2-7,TRBV11-3,TRBD1